This passage covers 14 T cell receptor beta chains from one sample sequenced in a study of blood T cell repertoires in COVID-19. The repertoire was sequenced with immunoSEQ multiplex PCR; TCRdb's copy has only in-frame clones and lacks some. The top ten hold around 1.1% of the sample, which has fewer than 300,000 clones, 90% seen once. Source material: PBMCs or T cells enriched from blood (not recorded which). These receptors were taken from a woman aged 25 to 39 who had recovered from COVID-19.

The CDR3 region has the DNA TGTGCCAGCAGCCAGACAGGGTTGAATGAAAATGAGCAGTTCTTC. Its translation: CASSQTGLNENEQFF. The chain couples TRBV11-3 to TRBJ2-1, with 7 bases fitting TRBD1. This CDR3 region has 15 residues. The ends lost 5 bases at V and 7 bases at J; junction bases unmatched: 11. The germline gives CDR1 SGHNT, CDR2 YENEEA.

This rearrangement joins TRBV25-1 to TRBJ1-1; D possibly corresponds to TRBD1 (5 bases). The length of the CDR3 is 10 residues. Deletions cut 10 bases from V and 11 bases from J, with 14 bases between. Germline V gives CDR1 MGHDK, CDR2 SYGVNS. The CDR3 DNA reads TGTGCCACCGTCAGGGATTTCGCTTTCTTT. This translates into CATVRDFAFF.

The V gene is TRBV30, the J gene TRBJ2-1, with 11 bases fitting TRBD2. The CDR3 spans 14 residues. Germline CDR1 GTSNPN, CDR2 SVGIG (reference sequence). The trim removed 4 bases at V and 8 bases at J, leaving 7 bases unmatched. CDR3 sequence (DNA): TGTGCCTGGAATTGGGGACTAGCGGAGGATGAGCAGTTCTTC. Encoded protein: CAWNWGLAEDEQFF.

This chain uses TRBV19 with TRBJ1-1; 7 positions agree with TRBD1. Looked up from germline, CDR1 is LNHDA and CDR2 is SQIVND (reference sequence). The trim removed 6 bases at V and 0 bases at J, leaving 16 bases unmatched. This CDR3 is 18 amino acids long. In DNA, the CDR3 is TGTGCCAGTAGCCCTTTGCTAGGGGGCCATTATTTGAACACTGAAGCTTTCTTT. This codes for CASSPLLGGHYLNTEAFF.

This sequence joins TRBV5-4 and TRBJ2-7, with 10 bases lining up with TRBD2. The CDR3 contains 15 residues. From germline, CDR1 is SGHNT and CDR2 YYREEE (reference sequence). J was trimmed by 2 bases and V by 3 bases; bases with no gene match: 5. The CDR3, as DNA: TGTGCCAGCAGCTCGGGACTAGCGCAAACCTACGAGCAGTACTTC. It codes for CASSSGLAQTYEQYF. Combining the CDR3 with reference TRBV5-4 and TRBJ2-7 gives the whole variable domain ETGVTQSPTHLIKTRGQQVTLRCSSQSGHNTVSWYQQALGQGPQFIFQYYREEENGRGNFPPRFSGLQFPNYSSELNVNALELDDSALYLCASSSGLAQTYEQYFGPGTRLTVT.

The genes are TRBV7-2 and TRBJ2-3, with D possibly TRBD1 on 5 matching bases. The germline CDR1 and CDR2 sequences are SGHTA and FQGNSA. The V end lost 5 bases, the J end lost 7 bases, and 19 bases lay between the germline ends. CDR3 length: 15 amino acids. The CDR3 nucleotides read TGTGCCAGCAGCCTCCCGGCCCAGGGCTCCAATACGCAGTATTTT. The encoded protein is CASSLPAQGSNTQYF.

This clone was seen a few times. The chain couples TRBV24-1 to TRBJ2-1; TRBD2 aligns across 11 bases. Germline V gene lookup returns CDR1 KGHDR and CDR2 SFDVKD. Unmatched junction bases numbered 4, after V lost 4 bases and J lost 3 bases. This CDR3 has 16 residues. CDR3 sequence reads: CATSDPTSGNYNEQFF. The CDR3 DNA reads as TGTGCCACCAGTGACCCGACTAGCGGGAACTACAATGAGCAGTTCTTC.

This clone appeared a few times. The chain combines TRBV12-2 with TRBJ2-7; the table's D call of TRBD2 was not tested on the DNA. TRBV12-2 is termed a pseudogene. The CDR3 is made up of 18 amino acids. As DNA, the CDR3 is TGTGCAAGTCGCGCAACCGGGACTAGCGGGAGTATGACCTACGAGCAGTACTTC. Amino acid sequence: CASRATGTSGSMTYEQYF.

The rearrangement links TRBV30 to TRBJ2-2; TRBD2 matches 13 bases. The CDR3 spans 16 residues. The J segment lost 8 bases and the V segment lost 1 base, leaving 7 bases of the junction unmatched. Germline assignment: CDR1 GTSNPN and CDR2 SVGIG (reference sequence). DNA of the CDR3: TGTGCCTGGAGTGCGGAGACTAGCGGGAGGTGGGGGGAGCTGTTTTTT. This encodes CAWSAETSGRWGELFF.

The chain carries TRBV5-5 and TRBJ2-1; tentative D call: TRBD2 (6 bases). V dropped 4 bases and J dropped 7 bases, with 21 bases sitting between them. The CDR3 is made up of 16 amino acids. Germline CDR1 reads SGHKS; CDR2 reads YYEKEE (reference sequence). CDR3 DNA: TGTGCCAGCAGCCTGGAGGGGTTAGGGTCTAAGAATGAGCAGTTCTTC. It is translated as CASSLEGLGSKNEQFF.

The chain joins TRBV6-5 to TRBJ2-5; a possible D gene is TRBD1 (5 bases). The germline V gene encodes CDR1 MNHEY and CDR2 SVGAGI. V was cut by 0 bases and J by 1 base, with 12 bases left in between. The length of the CDR3 is 16 residues. CDR3 bases: TGTGCCAGCAGTTACTCTTACAGGATGCTCCAAGAGACCCAGTACTTC. Protein sequence: CASSYSYRMLQETQYF.

V and J are TRBV30 and TRBJ1-2; D might be TRBD1 (5 bases). The CDR3 runs 12 residues. Trimming took off 2 bases at V and 2 bases at J, with 6 bases between the two ends. Germline CDR1 reads GTSNPN; CDR2 reads SVGIG (reference sequence). CDR3 sequence reads: CAWSRGNYGYTF. Here the CDR3 DNA reads TGTGCCTGGAGTCGGGGGAACTATGGCTACACCTTC.

In its sample, this clone was seen once. This rearrangement joins TRBV28 to TRBJ2-3, with D maybe TRBD1 (5 bases). Trimming shortened V by 8 bases and J by 5 bases, and 11 bases separated the two germline ends. The CDR3 covers 12 residues. Looked up from germline, CDR1 is MDHEN and CDR2 is SYDVKM. CDR3 sequence reads: CASGAGLDTQYF. CDR3 in DNA: TGTGCCAGCGGTGCAGGGTTAGATACGCAGTATTTT.

The rearrangement joins TRBV24-1 to TRBJ2-1; 9 bases are shared with TRBD2. The ends lost 2 bases at V and 7 bases at J; junction bases unmatched: 17. The CDR3 covers 19 residues. Germline V CDR1 and CDR2: KGHDR, SFDVKD. The CDR3 protein is CATSDSSQRLADLKNEQFF. CDR3 DNA sequence: TGTGCCACCAGTGATTCATCACAGAGACTAGCGGACCTTAAGAATGAGCAGTTCTTC.